This paragraph covers one TCR beta chain sequence. The antigen remains undetermined. These data originate in a study of cytomegalovirus exposure and HLA in healthy donors. CDR3 length: 14 amino acids. The germline V gene has CDR1 GTSNPN and CDR2 SVGIG (reference sequence). In the PCR, 60 Vbeta and 13 Jbeta primers were used. Sequencing was performed with immunoSEQ multiplex PCR; in TCRdb, only in-frame clones are kept and a portion is missing. The data show around 110,000 clones, with under 85% seen just once and approximately 4.5% held by the top ten. Study-wide results and limits: In a later analysis, the majority of CMV-associated beta chains seemingly showed HLA restriction.

Sequenced: PBMCs. The receptor was isolated from a male donor in good health and CMV-seronegative. V and J are TRBV30 and TRBJ2-5; 7 bases agree with TRBD2. The DNA end is more similar to TRBJ2-7, so the J call may be wrong. CDR3 loop: CAWSVGGSSYEQYF. The CDR3 DNA follows: TGTGCCTGGAGTGTGGGCGGGAGCTCCTACGAGCAGTACTTC.